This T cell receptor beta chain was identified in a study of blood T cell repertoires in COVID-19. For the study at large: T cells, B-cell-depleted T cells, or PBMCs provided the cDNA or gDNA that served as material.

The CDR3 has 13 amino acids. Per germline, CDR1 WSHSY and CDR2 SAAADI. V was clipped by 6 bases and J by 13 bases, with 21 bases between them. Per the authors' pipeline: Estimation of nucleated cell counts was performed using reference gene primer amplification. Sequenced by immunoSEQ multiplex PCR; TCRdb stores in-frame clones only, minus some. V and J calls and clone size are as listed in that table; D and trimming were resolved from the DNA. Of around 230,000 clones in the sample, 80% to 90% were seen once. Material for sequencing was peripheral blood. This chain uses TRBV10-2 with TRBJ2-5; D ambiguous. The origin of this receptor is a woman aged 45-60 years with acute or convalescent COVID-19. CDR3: CASRAHDSHLTYF. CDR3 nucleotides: TGCGCCAGCAGGGCTCACGACTCACACTTGACGTACTTC.